The entry below gives a single T cell receptor (beta chain) sequence along with its context. Germline V gene data show CDR1 as SGHTS and CDR2 as YDEGEE. Trimming took 4 bases from V and 0 from J, leaving 11 bases between them. This CDR3 comprises 15 residues. Some clones are missing from TCRdb's copy, which holds only in-frame ones; the method was immunoSEQ multiplex PCR. The data hold around 50,000 clones, with approximately 82% observed a single time. The record originates from a study of blood T cell repertoires in COVID-19. Looking at the study overall: In each case, the material was cDNA or gDNA derived from T cells, B-cell-depleted T cells, or PBMCs.

The sample was peripheral blood. This receptor was taken from a human donor in a cohort sampled during active COVID-19. The J gene is TRBJ1-5, the V gene TRBV5-8, with D possibly matching TRBD1 (5 bases). The CDR3 nucleotides read TGTGCCAGCAGCCTGGGACTTAGTAGCAATCAGCCCCAGCATTTT. This encodes CASSLGLSSNQPQHF.